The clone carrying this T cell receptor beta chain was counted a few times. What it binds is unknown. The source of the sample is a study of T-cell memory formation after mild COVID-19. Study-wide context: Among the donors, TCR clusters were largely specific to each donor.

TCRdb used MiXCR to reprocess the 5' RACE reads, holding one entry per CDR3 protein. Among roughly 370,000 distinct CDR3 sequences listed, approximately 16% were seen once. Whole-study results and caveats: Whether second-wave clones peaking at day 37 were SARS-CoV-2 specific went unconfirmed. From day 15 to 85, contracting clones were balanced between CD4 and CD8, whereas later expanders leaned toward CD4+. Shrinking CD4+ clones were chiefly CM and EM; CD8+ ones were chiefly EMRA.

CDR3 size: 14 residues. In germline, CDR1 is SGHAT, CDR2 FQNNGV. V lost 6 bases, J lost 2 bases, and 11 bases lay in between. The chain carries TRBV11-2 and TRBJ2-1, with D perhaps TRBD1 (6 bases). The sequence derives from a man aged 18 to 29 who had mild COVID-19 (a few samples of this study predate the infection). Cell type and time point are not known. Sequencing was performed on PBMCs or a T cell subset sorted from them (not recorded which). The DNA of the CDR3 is TGTGCCAGCAGACCACGGACAGCCTACAATGAGCAGTTCTTC. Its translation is CASRPRTAYNEQFF.